This T cell receptor (beta chain) emerged from a study of shared clonotypes between healthy human individuals. Remarks on this clone: Its antigen is currently unknown.

The assay was run at deep level. The method was immunoSEQ multiplex PCR; TCRdb's version includes in-frame clones alone and lacks a portion of them. This table has roughly 1,000,000 clones, 70% to 80% appearing once. Study outcomes and limitations: Among donors, clonotype sharing was expected to be affected by sequencing depth.

A CD45RA-negative memory subset and a CD45RA+ naive subset were separated from the CD4+ cells. This CDR3 is 13 amino acids long. Trimming cost V 4 bases and J 8 bases; bases outside gene matches: 4. CDR1 and CDR2 from the germline V gene are SNHLY and FYNNEI. The sequence was obtained from a man between 18 and 29 years old in good health. Some clones in this sample may be carry-over from other donors' samples. The rearrangement joins TRBV2 to TRBJ1-4, with 7 bases fitting TRBD1. Material: memory CD4+ T cells from PBMCs. Stated subset: CD45RA-negative fraction. Here the CDR3 DNA reads TGTGCCAGCAGTGGGACGACAGGGGAAAAACTGTTTTTT. Its protein is CASSGTTGEKLFF.